This T cell receptor beta chain appears in the sequencing data of a study of T-cell reconstitution after alpha-beta-depleted transplantation in children. Concerning this clonotype: Its antigen is unidentified.

Study-level results: Several hundred expanded graft clones reportedly supplied alpha-beta T cells about two months after transplant. One year post-transplant, T-cell counts and diversity were largely derived from T cells produced anew. Some patients' high day-60 TCRbeta diversity was attributed to recipient cells surviving conditioning.

It was with unique molecular identifiers that the TCRbeta library was prepared. Each CDR3 protein is one row after TCRdb ran MiXCR on the PCR reads. The table records roughly 570,000 distinct CDR3 sequences, 20% to 30% of them present only once. The starting material was PBMCs, obtained before TCRalphabeta/CD19-depleted stem cell transplant. This clonotype originated in a boy in the first two years of life with Wiskott-Aldrich syndrome, due to receive a stem cell transplant.

In DNA, the CDR3 is TGTGCCAGCAGCTTGCCGACACTAGCGGGAACCGGGGAGCTGTTTTTT. Protein: CASSLPTLAGTGELFF. The chain joins TRBV5-4 to TRBJ2-2; TRBD2 aligns across 10 bases. Germline assignment: CDR1 SGHNT and CDR2 YYREEE (reference sequence). The junction had 5 bases not matched to a gene; V was cut back by 1 base and J by 5 bases. This CDR3 spans 16 amino acids.